One sample yielded the 10 T cell receptor beta chains listed below, sequenced in a study of T cell repertoires in cytomegalovirus infection. TCRdb fed the reads into MiXCR, producing one record per CDR3 protein. This repertoire shows about 530,000 distinct CDR3 sequences, about a quarter found once; its top ten account for about 12%. Material: PBMCs. Receptor source: a human donor in good health (CMV status not recorded). Some clones in this sample may be carry-over from other donors' samples.

The V and J genes are TRBV27 and TRBJ1-1; a possible D gene is TRBD1 (6 bases). Germline-derived CDR1 and CDR2 are MNHEY and SMNVEV (reference sequence). CDR3 size: 15 residues. Trimming removed 7 bases from V and 0 bases from J, with 15 bases in between. CDR3 residues: CASTPFGDMNTEAFF. In DNA form, the CDR3 reads TGTGCCAGCACCCCTTTTGGGGACATGAACACTGAAGCTTTCTTT.

The J gene is TRBJ2-1, the V gene TRBV7-3; TRBD2 matches 9 bases. CDR3 size: 14 residues. The germline gives CDR1 SGHTA, CDR2 FQGTGA. Trimming at V came to 4 bases and at J to 5 bases, leaving 3 bases not matched to a gene. CDR3 bases: TGTGCCAGCAGCTCGACTAGCGGCGACAATGAGCAGTTCTTC. This sequence encodes CASSSTSGDNEQFF.

This clonotype was picked up a small number of times. The chain combines TRBV28 with TRBJ1-1; TRBD1 might be the D (5 bases). The CDR3 totals 16 residues. The V end was cut by 2 bases, the J end by 1 base, with 14 bases between. Germline V lookup: CDR1 MDHEN, CDR2 SYDVKM. The CDR3 region is CASSLVQGLGNTEAFF. CDR3 DNA sequence: TGTGCCAGCAGTTTAGTTCAGGGTCTCGGGAACACTGAAGCTTTCTTT. The full variable domain, its missing parts supplied by reference TRBV28 and TRBJ1-1, is DVKVTQSSRYLVKRTGEKVFLECVQDMDHENMFWYRQDPGLGLRLIYFSYDVKMKEKGDIPEGYSVSREKKERFSLILESASTNQTSMYLCASSLVQGLGNTEAFFGQGTRLTVV.

This clonotype showed up many times. This chain joins TRBV28 and TRBJ1-5; D uncertain. V lost 3 bases and J lost 7, with 7 bases in between. The length of the CDR3 is 12 residues. Germline CDR1 reads MDHEN; CDR2 reads SYDVKM. The CDR3 is CASSLLLQPQHF. CDR3 coding DNA: TGTGCCAGCAGTTTGTTACTGCAGCCCCAGCATTTT.

The rearrangement uses TRBV6-2 or TRBV6-3 and TRBJ2-1; 7 bases line up with TRBD2. CDR1 is MNHEY and CDR2 is SVGEGT in the germline V gene. Trimming took 6 bases from V and 3 from J; bases not matched to a gene: 5. CDR3 size: 14 residues. The CDR3: CASRASGDYNEQFF. CDR3 coding DNA: TGTGCCAGCAGAGCGAGCGGGGACTACAATGAGCAGTTCTTC.

The chain links TRBV20-1 to TRBJ2-5, with 10 nucleotides matching TRBD2. The length of the CDR3 is 17 residues. The junction had 11 bases not matched to a gene; V was cut back by 0 bases and J by 4 bases. The germline V gene encodes CDR1 DFQATT and CDR2 SNEGSKA (reference sequence). CDR3 region: CSAREVWGLAPRETQYF. CDR3 in DNA: TGCAGTGCTAGAGAGGTTTGGGGACTAGCGCCCAGAGAGACCCAGTACTTC.

Regarding this clonotype: At one boundary the junction diverges from the germline segment, which might be a read error. The chain carries TRBV12-3 or TRBV12-4 and TRBJ2-2; perhaps TRBD2 as D (6 bases). The CDR3 covers 12 residues. CDR3 DNA sequence: TGTGCCAGCAGCTCGGACGGCGGGGAGCTGTCTTTT. The encoded protein is CASSSDGGELSF.

V is TRBV20-1 and J is TRBJ2-3; D is undetermined. V lost 5 bases to trimming and J lost 5 bases, with 8 bases between them. Germline V gene lookup returns CDR1 DFQATT and CDR2 SNEGSKA (reference sequence). CDR3 length: 11 residues. In DNA form, the CDR3 reads TGCAGTGCTGATATAGTAGATACGCAGTATTTT. Its protein is CSADIVDTQYF.

There are a few counts of this clonotype. The genes are TRBV2 and TRBJ2-3; no clear D. Looked up from germline, CDR1 is SNHLY and CDR2 is FYNNEI. This CDR3 is built from 13 residues. V shed 5 bases and J shed 2 bases, with 8 bases lying between them. The CDR3 DNA reads as TGTGCCAGCAGTACCGGGTACACAGATACGCAGTATTTT. Its protein product is CASSTGYTDTQYF.

The chain carries TRBV12-3 or TRBV12-4 and TRBJ2-5; perhaps D is TRBD1 or TRBD2 (5 bases each). The CDR3 length is 15 residues. Between the trimmed V and J ends, which lost 5 bases and 0 bases, there was a span of 13 bases. CDR3 sequence reads: CASSPSGPYQETQYF. In DNA form, the CDR3 reads TGTGCCAGCAGTCCATCGGGACCGTACCAAGAGACCCAGTACTTC.